Below, 4 T cell receptor beta chains from the same sample are listed, as sequenced in a study of glioma-infiltrating T cells after dendritic cell vaccination (dated by TCRdb to the mid-2010s). Libraries were made using the immunoSEQ multiplex PCR assay. TCRdb's version of the immuneACCESS table is confined to in-frame rearrangements and falls short of the full clone set. An unresolved V gene accounts for under half of the shortfall where checked; the remainder is of unknown origin. This sample holds almost 90,000 clones; roughly four fifths were observed only once. The ten largest clones take up under 8% of the sample. Interpreted using the paper, the time point label stands for: after dendritic cell vaccination, including at tumor progression/relapse. The material was blood, obtained after dendritic cell vaccination. The receptors were sampled from a human donor with glioblastoma.

The chain couples TRBV9 to TRBJ1-4; no reliable D call. The V end was cut by 0 bases, the J end by 7 bases, with 10 bases between. The CDR3 is 14 residues long. CDR1 is SGDLS and CDR2 is YYNGEE in the germline V gene. The CDR3 nucleotides are TGTGCCAGCAGCGTAGATCCCCTCGGTGAAAAACTGTTTTTT. Protein: CASSVDPLGEKLFF.

The chain has TRBV11-3 and TRBJ1-5; D is ambiguous. V lost 2 bases and J 6 bases, leaving 11 bases between the germline ends. Germline CDR1 reads SGHNT; CDR2 reads YENEEA. The CDR3 contains 14 residues. The CDR3 DNA follows: TGTGCCAGCAGCTTACGGTCCTCTTGTCAGCCCCAGCATTTT. Protein sequence: CASSLRSSCQPQHF.

There are a few counts of this clone. The rearrangement uses TRBV6-1 and TRBJ1-6, with unresolved D. The ends were cut back, 10 bases at V and 9 bases at J, with 19 bases in the middle. This CDR3 is 14 amino acids long. Germline loops: CDR1 MNHNS, CDR2 SASEGT. The CDR3 DNA reads as TGTGCCACCCTTCCGGACGGAGGGCTTTCACCCCTCCACTTT. Its translation: CATLPDGGLSPLHF.

The chain links TRBV10-3 to TRBJ1-2; tentative D call: TRBD1 (6 bases). CDR1 is ENHRY, CDR2 SYGVKD, per germline. Trimming took 0 bases from V and 0 from J, leaving 14 bases between them. This CDR3 contains 17 residues. The CDR3 sequence: CAISESSRGRTNYGYTF. The CDR3 DNA sequence: TGTGCCATCAGTGAGTCGAGCAGGGGAAGAACTAACTATGGCTACACCTTC.